Listed below are T cell receptor beta chains from one sample, sequenced in a study of cytomegalovirus exposure and HLA in healthy donors. Assay used: immunoSEQ multiplex PCR; TCRdb lists only in-frame clones, some missing. This table holds some 190,000 clones, roughly a tenth found once. The sample comprised PBMCs. These receptors were taken from a woman in her twenties or thirties in good health and CMV-seropositive. CDR3s include the opening cysteine and the closing phenylalanine or tryptophan. Fields, in order: J gene, V gene, clone size, CDR3 protein. The size entry is marked missing in some rows and otherwise reads once, few, many or a size class.

j_call: TRBJ2-1; v_call: TRBV29-1; clone_size: NA; cdr3_aa: CSVAGHSEGHQFF
j_call: TRBJ2-5; v_call: TRBV28; clone_size: few; cdr3_aa: CASSPGLAQETQYF
j_call: TRBJ2-1; v_call: TRBV5-1; clone_size: NA; cdr3_aa: CASSLSTGKQFF
j_call: TRBJ1-1; v_call: TRBV4-1; clone_size: NA; cdr3_aa: CASSHLASIPKQGRAFF
j_call: TRBJ2-7; v_call: TRBV5-8; clone_size: few; cdr3_aa: CASRPTGVSPYEQYF
j_call: TRBJ2-1; v_call: TRBV2; clone_size: NA; cdr3_aa: CASRRGGSNEQFF
j_call: TRBJ2-1; v_call: TRBV5-1; clone_size: few; cdr3_aa: CASSLAFASSYNEQFF
j_call: TRBJ2-1; v_call: TRBV14; clone_size: few; cdr3_aa: CASSQEGPWEAGGGNEQFF
j_call: TRBJ2-2; v_call: TRBV30; clone_size: few; cdr3_aa: CAWSHLAGANTGELFF
j_call: TRBJ1-3; v_call: TRBV19; clone_size: few; cdr3_aa: CASSIRGLSGNTIYF
j_call: TRBJ1-1; v_call: TRBV6-1; clone_size: few; cdr3_aa: CASSKGIVTEAFF
j_call: TRBJ2-7; v_call: TRBV6-5; clone_size: few; cdr3_aa: CASSYSASGYEQYF
j_call: TRBJ2-2; v_call: TRBV2; clone_size: few; cdr3_aa: CASSGTSGNTGELFF
j_call: TRBJ1-4; v_call: TRBV29-1; clone_size: few; cdr3_aa: CSVGGWEEKLFF
j_call: TRBJ1-2; v_call: TRBV2; clone_size: few; cdr3_aa: CASSEGEAWGYTF
j_call: TRBJ2-7; v_call: TRBV5-4; clone_size: few; cdr3_aa: CASSLRSGIREQYF
j_call: TRBJ1-5; v_call: TRBV30; clone_size: NA; cdr3_aa: CAWSVYGTANQPQHF
j_call: TRBJ2-7; v_call: TRBV12-5; clone_size: NA; cdr3_aa: CASGSGHEQYF
j_call: TRBJ2-2; v_call: TRBV27; clone_size: NA; cdr3_aa: CASRKSTGVRELFF
j_call: TRBJ2-5; v_call: TRBV11-2; clone_size: few; cdr3_aa: CASSLGPHQGTQYF
j_call: TRBJ2-2; v_call: TRBV5-8; clone_size: NA; cdr3_aa: CASSRPRPGQGFTGELFF
j_call: TRBJ2-7; v_call: TRBV9; clone_size: NA; cdr3_aa: CASSVGPGLAGTDEQYF
j_call: TRBJ2-1; v_call: TRBV5-1; clone_size: few; cdr3_aa: CASSRDPYYGTSAYNEQFF
j_call: TRBJ2-1; v_call: TRBV6-1; clone_size: NA; cdr3_aa: CASTNRGGNEQFF
j_call: TRBJ2-5; v_call: TRBV6-1; clone_size: few; cdr3_aa: CASSSRGLPPETQYF
j_call: TRBJ2-1; v_call: TRBV9; clone_size: few; cdr3_aa: CASGPQSGSYNEQFF
j_call: NA; v_call: TRBV5-6; clone_size: few; cdr3_aa: CASSLGGRAISYEQYF
j_call: TRBJ2-7; v_call: TRBV11-2; clone_size: NA; cdr3_aa: CASSTGLAYEQYF
j_call: TRBJ2-7; v_call: TRBV6-5; clone_size: NA; cdr3_aa: CAGALMTGKYF
j_call: TRBJ1-5; v_call: TRBV6-6; clone_size: few; cdr3_aa: CASSPTTDQPQHF
j_call: TRBJ2-7; v_call: TRBV6-1; clone_size: NA; cdr3_aa: CASRGTSGSSGEQYF
j_call: TRBJ2-3; v_call: TRBV4-1; clone_size: few; cdr3_aa: CASSQLSGSTDTQYF
j_call: TRBJ1-2; v_call: TRBV5-6; clone_size: NA; cdr3_aa: CASSLAGSYGYTF
j_call: TRBJ1-2; v_call: TRBV5-1; clone_size: NA; cdr3_aa: CASSLDRFEGYTF
j_call: TRBJ2-1; v_call: TRBV7-6; clone_size: NA; cdr3_aa: CASSAQPNLAGGNNEQFF
j_call: TRBJ1-5; v_call: TRBV5-4; clone_size: few; cdr3_aa: CASSLESEKVDQPQHF
j_call: TRBJ2-5; v_call: TRBV7-8; clone_size: NA; cdr3_aa: CASSSGTSGLGQETQYF
j_call: TRBJ2-1; v_call: TRBV5-1; clone_size: NA; cdr3_aa: CASSLWAEREGDEQFF
j_call: TRBJ2-3; v_call: TRBV6-5; clone_size: NA; cdr3_aa: CASSYSRPGRGDTQYF
j_call: TRBJ2-5; v_call: TRBV2; clone_size: NA; cdr3_aa: CASSGGFPGAQYF
j_call: TRBJ2-7; v_call: TRBV7-9; clone_size: few; cdr3_aa: CASSPLAGGPTYEQYF
j_call: TRBJ1-2; v_call: TRBV7-9; clone_size: NA; cdr3_aa: CASSTWTVGYTF
j_call: TRBJ2-3; v_call: TRBV9; clone_size: once; cdr3_aa: CASSWAASGTDTQYF
j_call: TRBJ2-1; v_call: TRBV5-8; clone_size: few; cdr3_aa: CASSQGTYSRNEQFF
j_call: TRBJ2-5; v_call: TRBV6-5; clone_size: few; cdr3_aa: CASSSWTGQETQYF
j_call: TRBJ1-4; v_call: TRBV29-1; clone_size: few; cdr3_aa: CSAKSGSNEKLFF
j_call: TRBJ2-5; v_call: TRBV9; clone_size: few; cdr3_aa: CASALAGVSETQYF
j_call: TRBJ2-7; v_call: TRBV4-1; clone_size: few; cdr3_aa: CASSQQQGIYEQYF
j_call: TRBJ2-1; v_call: TRBV5-1; clone_size: few; cdr3_aa: CASSPMPTSVDEQFF
j_call: TRBJ1-3; v_call: TRBV25-1; clone_size: few; cdr3_aa: CASSPSPGTGAGNTIYF
j_call: TRBJ2-1; v_call: TRBV6-1; clone_size: few; cdr3_aa: CASSPSSGGYNEQFF
j_call: TRBJ1-4; v_call: TRBV9; clone_size: few; cdr3_aa: CASSARDSRNEKLFF
j_call: TRBJ2-4; v_call: TRBV6-1; clone_size: NA; cdr3_aa: CASSESPSVGNIQYF
j_call: TRBJ2-7; v_call: TRBV11-1; clone_size: NA; cdr3_aa: CASSYSGSVYEQYF
j_call: TRBJ2-7; v_call: TRBV4-1; clone_size: NA; cdr3_aa: CASSQAPGATYEQYF